This TCR beta chain emerged from a study of T cells in Graves' hyperthyroidism and ophthalmopathy. Turning to the study itself: Prior to any treatment, at the point of initial diagnosis, peripheral blood was collected. General study findings and limits: Patients with ophthalmopathy were separated from those with stable hyperthyroidism by a 13 V-J model.

Template material for amplifying TCR beta CDR3 regions consisted of RNA transcripts. TCR CDR3 regions were first amplified by RT-PCR with HTBI primers. TCRdb called the multiplex PCR reads again in MiXCR, with one record for every CDR3 protein. The repertoire holds over 500,000 distinct CDR3 sequences, less than 15% seen once, with 11% to 15% in the top ten. Those with hyperthyroidism were 18 to 65 years old, newly diagnosed, and ill for under 2 months. Any patient presenting with uncontrolled infection, other autoimmune disease, pregnancy or lactation was left out. Germline V gene sequence: CDR1 SGHAT, CDR2 FQNNGV. V lost 5 bases, J lost 3 bases, and 14 bases lay in between. This CDR3 has 15 residues. In its sample, this clonotype was seen many times. Antigen: not known.

This clonotype was obtained from a woman aged 40 to 50 with Graves' hyperthyroidism. The chain joins TRBV11-2 to TRBJ2-1; D perhaps matches TRBD2 (5 bases). Sequences were obtained from blood. The CDR3 sequence is CASSPSDGGYNEQFF. The CDR3 coding sequence is TGTGCCAGCAGCCCCTCGGACGGAGGCTACAATGAGCAGTTCTTC.